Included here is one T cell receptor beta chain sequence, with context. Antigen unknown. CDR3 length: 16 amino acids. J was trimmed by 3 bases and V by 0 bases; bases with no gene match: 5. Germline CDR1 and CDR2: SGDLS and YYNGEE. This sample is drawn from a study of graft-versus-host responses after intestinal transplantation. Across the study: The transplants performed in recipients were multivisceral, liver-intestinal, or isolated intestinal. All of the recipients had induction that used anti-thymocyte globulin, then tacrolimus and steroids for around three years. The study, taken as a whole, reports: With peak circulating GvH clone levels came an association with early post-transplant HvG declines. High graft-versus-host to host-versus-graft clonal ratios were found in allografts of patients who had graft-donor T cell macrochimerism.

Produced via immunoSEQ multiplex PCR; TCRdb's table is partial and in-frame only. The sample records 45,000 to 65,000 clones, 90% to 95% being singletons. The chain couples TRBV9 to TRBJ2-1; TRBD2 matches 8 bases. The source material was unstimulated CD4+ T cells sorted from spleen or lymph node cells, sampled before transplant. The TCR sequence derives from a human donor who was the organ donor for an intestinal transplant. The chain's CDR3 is CASSVDSGGGYNEQFF. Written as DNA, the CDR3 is TGTGCCAGCAGCGTAGACTCGGGAGGGGGCTACAATGAGCAGTTCTTC.